These 25 T cell receptor beta chains originate from one sample sequenced in a study of cytomegalovirus exposure and HLA in healthy donors. Profiling relied on immunoSEQ multiplex PCR, and the TCRdb table lists in-frame clones only, not all of them. The table has more than 150,000 clones, about four fifths seen once; the top ten hold roughly 7.5%. Sample: PBMCs. Receptors were obtained from a man between 18 and 35 years old in good health and CMV-seropositive.

The V gene is TRBV4-2, the J gene TRBJ2-3, with 10 positions matching TRBD2. The CDR3 runs 16 residues. The germline V gene has CDR1 LGHNA and CDR2 YNFKEQ. V gave up 8 bases and J gave up 1 base; unmatched junction bases: 9. The CDR3: CASGVGLAGGTDTQYF. For the CDR3, the DNA is TGTGCCAGCGGCGTGGGGCTAGCGGGAGGCACAGATACGCAGTATTTT.

The V gene is TRBV11-2, the J gene TRBJ2-3; D is unresolved. The V gene's germline CDR1 is SGHAT and CDR2 FQNNGV. The CDR3 is 11 residues long. Trimming removed 4 bases from V and 6 bases from J, with 5 bases in between. CDR3 amino acids: CASSSSDTQYF. In DNA, the CDR3 is TGTGCCAGCAGCTCCTCGGATACGCAGTATTTT.

This rearrangement joins TRBV30 to TRBJ2-5, with a possible D match to TRBD1 (5 bases). V was clipped by 3 bases and J by 5 bases, with 10 bases between them. The CDR3 sequence is 12 residues long. In germline, CDR1 is GTSNPN, CDR2 SVGIG (reference sequence). CDR3 DNA: TGTGCCTGGAGCGCAGGGTCGGAGACCCAGTACTTC. Its protein product is CAWSAGSETQYF. The whole variable domain, filled in from reference TRBV30 and TRBJ2-5, reads SQTIHQWPATLVQPVGSPLSLECTVEGTSNPNLYWYRQAAGRGLQLLFYSVGIGQISSEVPQNLSASRPQDRQFILSSKKLLLSDSGFYLCAWSAGSETQYFGPGTRLLVL.

The chain combines TRBV6-5 with TRBJ2-7; 8 bases agree with TRBD1. V lost 4 bases to trimming and J lost 6 bases; unmatched junction nucleotides: 5. The CDR3 loop spans 13 amino acids. Germline CDR1 is MNHEY and CDR2 is SVGAGI. CDR3 bases: TGTGCCAGCAGTTCGACAGGGGCGGTCGAGCAGTACTTC. This translates into CASSSTGAVEQYF.

CDR3 in amino acids: CASSPPSVQETQYF. CDR3 nucleotide sequence: TGTGCCAGCTCACCACCATCAGTCCAAGAGACCCAGTACTTC. The V and J genes are TRBV18 and TRBJ2-5; D remains unclear. The germline V gene encodes CDR1 KGHSH and CDR2 LQKENI. The germline V and J ends were trimmed by 0 bases and 1 base, with 6 bases remaining between them. This CDR3 has 14 residues. Combining the CDR3 with reference TRBV18 and TRBJ2-5 gives the whole variable domain NAGVMQNPRHLVRRRGQEARLRCSPMKGHSHVYWYRQLPEEGLKFMVYLQKENIIDESGMPKERFSAEFPKEGPSILRIQQVVRGDSAAYFCASSPPSVQETQYFGPGTRLLVL.

This clone was observed a few times. CDR3 in amino acids: CASSENGQRVYGYTF. The CDR3 coding sequence is TGTGCCAGCAGTGAGAACGGACAGCGAGTCTATGGCTACACCTTC. The chain has TRBV25-1 and TRBJ1-2, with D tentatively TRBD1 (6 bases). V gave up 3 bases and J gave up 4 bases, with 15 bases separating them. The CDR3 totals 15 residues. Germline CDR1 and CDR2: MGHDK and SYGVNS.

The chain joins TRBV28 to TRBJ2-7; 10 bases are a match to TRBD2. CDR1 is MDHEN, CDR2 SYDVKM, per germline. The CDR3 totals 14 residues. J lost 3 bases, V lost 6 bases, and 5 bases had no gene match. This CDR3 reads CASRGAGGVYEQYF. CDR3 bases: TGTGCCAGCAGAGGAGCGGGAGGGGTCTACGAGCAGTACTTC. The variable domain in full, with the rest retrieved from reference TRBV28 and TRBJ2-7, is DVKVTQSSRYLVKRTGEKVFLECVQDMDHENMFWYRQDPGLGLRLIYFSYDVKMKEKGDIPEGYSVSREKKERFSLILESASTNQTSMYLCASRGAGGVYEQYFGPGTRLTVT.

This chain connects TRBV15 to TRBJ2-1; 8 nucleotides line up with TRBD2. Trimming removed 3 bases from V and 2 bases from J; junction bases left unmatched: 9. Germline V lookup: CDR1 LNHNV, CDR2 YYDKDF (reference sequence). This CDR3 has 17 amino acids. The CDR3 is CATSRGVTSGPYNEQFF. The CDR3 DNA reads TGTGCCACCAGCAGGGGGGTAACTAGCGGCCCCTACAATGAGCAGTTCTTC.

V gene TRBV5-4 combines with J gene TRBJ2-1; 9 bases are a match to TRBD2. CDR1 and CDR2 from the germline V gene are SGHNT and YYREEE (reference sequence). The V segment lost 0 bases and the J segment 3 bases; nucleotides outside the gene matches: 7. The length of the CDR3 is 17 residues. In nucleotides, the CDR3 is TGTGCCAGCAGCTTGGCCGGGGCGGGAGGGAACTACAATGAGCAGTTCTTC. Protein: CASSLAGAGGNYNEQFF.

The chain employs TRBV29-1 and TRBJ2-3, with a weak D call TRBD1 (5 bases). In germline, CDR1 is SQVTM, CDR2 ANQGSEA. The CDR3 is 14 amino acids. Trimming left V 1 base short and J 0 bases short, with 8 bases between. The CDR3 coding sequence is TGCAGCGTTGAAGGGACACCTAGCACAGATACGCAGTATTTT. Residues: CSVEGTPSTDTQYF.

This rearrangement joins TRBV5-1 to TRBJ2-3, with TRBD2 matching 11 bases. CDR1 is SGHRS and CDR2 is YFSETQ in the germline V gene. CDR3 length equals 15 residues. Trimming took 4 bases from V and 6 from J; bases not matched to a gene: 7. CDR3 amino acids: CASSATSGSSDTQYF. The CDR3 coding sequence is TGCGCCAGCAGCGCCACTAGCGGGAGTTCGGATACGCAGTATTTT.

This clone was picked up one time. The chain has TRBV19 and TRBJ2-3; TRBD2 aligns across 7 bases. Germline V CDR1 and CDR2: LNHDA, SQIVND (reference sequence). V was clipped by 6 bases and J by 1 base; unmatched bases: 7. This CDR3 comprises 15 residues. This chain's CDR3 is CASSQGRARTDTQYF. DNA of the CDR3: TGTGCCAGTAGCCAAGGGAGGGCCCGCACAGATACGCAGTATTTT. Drawing the rest from reference TRBV19 and TRBJ2-3, the complete variable domain is DGGITQSPKYLFRKEGQNVTLSCEQNLNHDAMYWYRQDPGQGLRLIYYSQIVNDFQKGDIAEGYSVSREKKESFPLTVTSAQKNPTAFYLCASSQGRARTDTQYFGPGTRLTVL.

This rearrangement joins TRBV9 to TRBJ2-3; 8 bases line up with TRBD2. The CDR3 contains 16 residues. Germline CDR1 reads SGDLS; CDR2 reads YYNGEE. V gave up 5 bases and J gave up 4 bases; unmatched junction bases: 12. The CDR3 reads CASRSPAGEGPDTQYF. CDR3 coding DNA: TGTGCCAGCAGAAGCCCAGCGGGAGAAGGCCCAGATACGCAGTATTTT.

The rearrangement uses TRBV2 and TRBJ1-1; tentatively, D is TRBD1 (5 bases). V lost 8 bases and J 1 base, leaving 14 bases between the germline ends. The CDR3 totals 14 residues. Germline V lookup: CDR1 SNHLY, CDR2 FYNNEI. For the CDR3, the DNA is TGTGCCAGCGGGGGGAGGCGGTCGAACACTGAAGCTTTCTTT. Encoded protein: CASGGRRSNTEAFF.

V usage is TRBV6-1 and J usage is TRBJ2-5; 9 positions agree with TRBD2. The J segment lost 2 bases and the V segment lost 4 bases, leaving 8 bases of the junction unmatched. CDR3 size: 16 residues. Looked up from germline, CDR1 is MNHNS and CDR2 is SASEGT. The chain's CDR3 is CASSGYSGSGQETQYF. The CDR3 DNA reads as TGTGCCAGCAGTGGGTATAGCGGGAGCGGTCAAGAGACCCAGTACTTC.

This clone was picked up a small number of times. Other DNA sequences of this sample code for an identical CDR3. This sequence joins TRBV6-4 and TRBJ2-3, with 7 bases fitting TRBD2. The CDR3 runs 15 residues. With V trimmed by 3 bases and J by 0 bases, 3 bases remained unmatched. Germline-derived CDR1 and CDR2 are MRHNA and SNTAGT. In DNA, the CDR3 is TGTGCCAGCAGTGAAGGTAGCGGGAGCACAGATACGCAGTATTTT. It specifies CASSEGSGSTDTQYF.

This clone has more than one count but fewer than ten. This sequence joins TRBV2 and TRBJ1-5; 9 nucleotides match TRBD1. Germline-derived CDR1 and CDR2 are SNHLY and FYNNEI. The CDR3 totals 14 residues. The V segment lost 8 bases and the J segment 1 base; nucleotides outside the gene matches: 3. For the CDR3, the DNA is TGTGCCAGCGGGGGACAGGGAAGCAATCAGCCCCAGCATTTT. It codes for CASGGQGSNQPQHF.

The count of this clone is one. This chain links TRBV6-6 with TRBJ1-1; TRBD1 might be the D (5 bases). Trimming cost V 7 bases and J 2 bases, with 14 bases left between them. CDR1 and CDR2 from the germline V gene are MNHNY and SVGAGI (reference sequence). This CDR3 spans 14 amino acids. DNA of the CDR3: TGTGCCAGCAAGTTTGGGCAGGGTAACACTGAAGCTTTCTTT. It translates to CASKFGQGNTEAFF.

This chain uses TRBV29-1 with TRBJ1-1, with D perhaps TRBD1 (6 bases). The V end lost 4 bases, the J end lost 4 bases, and 10 bases lay between the germline ends. Germline loops: CDR1 SQVTM, CDR2 ANQGSEA. The length of the CDR3 is 12 residues. The CDR3 protein is CSVVGGATEAFF. The CDR3 region has the DNA TGCAGCGTTGTCGGGGGGGCCACTGAAGCTTTCTTT.

The chain links TRBV7-2 to TRBJ2-7; 14 bases line up with TRBD2. CDR3 length equals 19 residues. Germline trimming cut 3 bases from V and 2 bases from J; bases unmatched to any gene: 12. Germline V gives CDR1 SGHTA, CDR2 FQGNSA. This CDR3 reads CASSFKFDTGLAGAYEQYF. The CDR3 bases are TGTGCCAGCAGCTTCAAGTTCGATACGGGACTAGCGGGAGCCTACGAGCAGTACTTC.

The chain employs TRBV6-5 and TRBJ1-5; 9 bases agree with TRBD1. The length of the CDR3 is 14 residues. CDR1 is MNHEY, CDR2 SVGAGI, per germline. V lost 0 bases, J lost 8 bases, and 2 bases stayed unmatched. CDR3 sequence reads: CASSYSRQGEPQHF. DNA for the CDR3: TGTGCCAGCAGTTACTCGAGACAGGGGGAGCCCCAGCATTTT.

This clone was recorded only once. V and J are TRBV19 and TRBJ2-7, with a tentative D call TRBD1 (5 bases). V gave up 6 bases and J gave up 3 bases, with 9 bases separating them. The CDR3 sequence is 12 residues long. Germline values: CDR1 LNHDA, CDR2 SQIVND (reference sequence). The DNA for the CDR3 is TGTGCCAGTAGACAGACAGTCTACGAGCAGTACTTC. Translation: CASRQTVYEQYF.

This clone was seen ten or more times. The rearrangement links TRBV4-3 to TRBJ1-3; TRBD1 agrees at 7 bases. The germline gives CDR1 LGHNA, CDR2 YSLEER. V gave up 0 bases and J gave up 1 base; unmatched junction bases: 3. There are 16 residues in the CDR3. The CDR3 DNA is TGCGCCAGCAGCCAAGAGAGGGACAGTTCTGGAAACACCATATATTTT. It is translated as CASSQERDSSGNTIYF.

This chain links TRBV30 with TRBJ1-1; 7 bases line up with TRBD1. V trimming: 5 bases; J trimming: 3 bases; junction bases outside the gene matches: 6. Per the germline V gene, CDR1 is GTSNPN and CDR2 is SVGIG (reference sequence). The CDR3 covers 13 residues. In nucleotides, the CDR3 is TGTGCCTGGGATCAGGGGGAAGACACTGAAGCTTTCTTT. Translating it yields CAWDQGEDTEAFF.

The rearrangement joins TRBV5-8 to TRBJ1-2; 8 nucleotides align to TRBD1. Trimming at V came to 3 bases and at J to 13 bases, leaving 20 bases not matched to a gene. Germline V gene sequence: CDR1 SGHTS, CDR2 YDEGEE. This CDR3 has 16 residues. The CDR3 is CASSYEKGVSGGAGTF. CDR3 coding DNA: TGTGCCAGCAGCTACGAAAAGGGGGTGTCAGGGGGCGCAGGCACCTTC.